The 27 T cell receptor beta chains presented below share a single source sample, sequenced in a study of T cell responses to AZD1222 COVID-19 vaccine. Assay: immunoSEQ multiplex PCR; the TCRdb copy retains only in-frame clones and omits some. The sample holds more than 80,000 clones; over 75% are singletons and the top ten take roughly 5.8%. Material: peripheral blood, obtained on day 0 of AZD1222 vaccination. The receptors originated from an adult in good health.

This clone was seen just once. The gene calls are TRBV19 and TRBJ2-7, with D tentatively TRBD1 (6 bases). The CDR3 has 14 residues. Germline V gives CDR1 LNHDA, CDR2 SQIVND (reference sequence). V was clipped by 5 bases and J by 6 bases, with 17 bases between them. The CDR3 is CASSQQGRKGEQYF. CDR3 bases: TGTGCCAGTAGTCAACAGGGTCGGAAGGGCGAGCAGTACTTC.

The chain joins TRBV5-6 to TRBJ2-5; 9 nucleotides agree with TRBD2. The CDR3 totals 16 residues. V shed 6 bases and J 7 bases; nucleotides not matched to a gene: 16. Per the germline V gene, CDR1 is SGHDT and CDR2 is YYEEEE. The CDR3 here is CASTIGGTSIRGTQYF. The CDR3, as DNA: TGTGCCAGCACAATAGGCGGGACTAGCATCAGAGGGACCCAGTACTTC.

The CDR3 coding sequence is TGCGCCAGCAGCTCTTTGGGAGTGGGCGAGCAGTACTTC. Its translation: CASSSLGVGEQYF. This sequence joins TRBV5-1 and TRBJ2-7, with a tentative D call TRBD2 (5 bases). Germline V gene sequence: CDR1 SGHRS, CDR2 YFSETQ. CDR3 length: 13 residues. The V gene lost 3 bases and the J gene lost 6 bases, with 13 bases spanning the gap.

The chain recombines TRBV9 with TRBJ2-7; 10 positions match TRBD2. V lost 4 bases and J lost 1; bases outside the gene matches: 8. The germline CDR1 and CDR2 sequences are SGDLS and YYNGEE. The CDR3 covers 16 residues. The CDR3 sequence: CASSPQAGGISYEQYF. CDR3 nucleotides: TGTGCCAGCAGCCCCCAAGCGGGAGGGATATCCTACGAGCAGTACTTC.

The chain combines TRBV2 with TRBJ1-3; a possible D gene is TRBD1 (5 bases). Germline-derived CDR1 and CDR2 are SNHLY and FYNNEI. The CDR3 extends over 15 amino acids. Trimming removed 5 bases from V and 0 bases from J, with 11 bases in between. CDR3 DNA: TGTGCCAGCAGTATGGACACAGGCTCTGGAAACACCATATATTTT. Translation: CASSMDTGSGNTIYF.

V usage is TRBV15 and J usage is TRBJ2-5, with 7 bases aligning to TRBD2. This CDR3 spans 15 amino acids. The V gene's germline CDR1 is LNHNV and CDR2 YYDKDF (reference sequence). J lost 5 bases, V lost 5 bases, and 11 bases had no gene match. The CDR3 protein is CATSFFGEGDETQYF. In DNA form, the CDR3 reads TGTGCCACCAGCTTCTTCGGGGAGGGAGATGAGACCCAGTACTTC.

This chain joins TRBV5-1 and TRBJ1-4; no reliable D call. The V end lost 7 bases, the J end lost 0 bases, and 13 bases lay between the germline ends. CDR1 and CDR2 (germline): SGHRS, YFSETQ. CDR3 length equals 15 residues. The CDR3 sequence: CASGVGPPTNEKLFF. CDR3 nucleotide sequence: TGCGCCAGCGGGGTCGGTCCCCCAACTAATGAAAAACTGTTTTTT.

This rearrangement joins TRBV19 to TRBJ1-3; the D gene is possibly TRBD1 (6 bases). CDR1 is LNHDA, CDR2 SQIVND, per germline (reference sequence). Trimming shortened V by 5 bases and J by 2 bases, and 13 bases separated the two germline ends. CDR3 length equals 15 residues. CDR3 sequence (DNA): TGTGCCAGTAGTCCGGGACATCTAACTGGAAACACCATATATTTT. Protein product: CASSPGHLTGNTIYF.

CDR3 in amino acids: CASSPRTRAGGGDTQYF. Written as DNA, the CDR3 is TGTGCCAGCTCACCAAGAACCCGAGCGGGAGGAGGGGATACGCAGTATTTT. The chain is built from TRBV18 and TRBJ2-3; 9 bases align to TRBD2. Germline CDR1 and CDR2: KGHSH and LQKENI. The junction had 12 bases not matched to a gene; V was cut back by 2 bases and J by 6 bases. The CDR3 is 17 residues long.

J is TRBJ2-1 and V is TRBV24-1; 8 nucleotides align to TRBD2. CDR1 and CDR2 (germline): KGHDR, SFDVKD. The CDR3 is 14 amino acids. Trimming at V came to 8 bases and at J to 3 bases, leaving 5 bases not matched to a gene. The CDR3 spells CATTSGSDYNEQFF. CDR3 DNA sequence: TGTGCCACCACTAGCGGGTCCGACTACAATGAGCAGTTCTTC.

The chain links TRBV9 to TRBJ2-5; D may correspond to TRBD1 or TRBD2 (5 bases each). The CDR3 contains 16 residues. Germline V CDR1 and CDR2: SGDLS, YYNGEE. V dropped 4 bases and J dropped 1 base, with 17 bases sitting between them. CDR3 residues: CASSLRARGSQETQYF. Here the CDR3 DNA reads TGTGCCAGCAGCTTGAGGGCGAGGGGTTCCCAAGAGACCCAGTACTTC.

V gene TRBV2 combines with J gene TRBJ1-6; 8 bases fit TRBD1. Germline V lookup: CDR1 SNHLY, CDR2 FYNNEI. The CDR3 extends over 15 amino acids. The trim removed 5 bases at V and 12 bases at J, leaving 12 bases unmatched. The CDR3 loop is CASSLNPGTGQPLHF. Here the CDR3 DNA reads TGTGCCAGCAGTCTGAACCCCGGGACAGGCCAACCCCTCCACTTT.

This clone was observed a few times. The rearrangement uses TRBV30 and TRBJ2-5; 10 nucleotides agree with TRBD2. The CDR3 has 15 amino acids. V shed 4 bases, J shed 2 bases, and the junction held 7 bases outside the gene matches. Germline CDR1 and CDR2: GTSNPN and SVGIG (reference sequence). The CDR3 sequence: CAWTRTSGLQETQYF. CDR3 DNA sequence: TGTGCCTGGACCAGGACTAGCGGTCTTCAAGAGACCCAGTACTTC.

The CDR3 sequence: CASSSVGTVNTGELFF. In DNA form, the CDR3 reads TGTGCCAGCAGCTCCGTAGGGACGGTGAACACCGGGGAGCTGTTTTTT. The chain is built from TRBV13 and TRBJ2-2; the D call may be TRBD1 or TRBD2 (5 bases each). Trimming took 4 bases from V and 1 from J, leaving 13 bases between them. This CDR3 has 16 amino acids. Germline V CDR1 and CDR2: PRHDT, FYEKMQ (reference sequence).

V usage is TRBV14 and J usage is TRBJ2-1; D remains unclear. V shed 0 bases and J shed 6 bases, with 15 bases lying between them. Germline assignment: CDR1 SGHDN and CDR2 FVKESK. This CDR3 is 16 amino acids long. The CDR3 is CASSQELGPKGNEQFF. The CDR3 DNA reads TGTGCCAGCAGCCAAGAGTTGGGTCCTAAGGGCAATGAGCAGTTCTTC.

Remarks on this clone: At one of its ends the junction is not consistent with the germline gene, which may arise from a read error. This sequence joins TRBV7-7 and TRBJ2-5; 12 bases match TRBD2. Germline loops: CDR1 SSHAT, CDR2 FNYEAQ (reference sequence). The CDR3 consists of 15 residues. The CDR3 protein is CASSLGGLAGETQYF. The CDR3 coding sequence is TGTGCTAGCAGCTTAGGGGGACTAGCGGGAGAGACCCAGTACTTC. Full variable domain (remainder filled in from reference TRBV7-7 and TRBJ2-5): GAGVSQSPRYKVTKRGQDVTLRCDPISSHATLYWYQQALGQGPEFLTYFNYEAQPDKSGLPSDRFSAERPEGSISTLTIQRTEQRDSAMYRCASSLGGLAGETQYFGPGTRLLVL.

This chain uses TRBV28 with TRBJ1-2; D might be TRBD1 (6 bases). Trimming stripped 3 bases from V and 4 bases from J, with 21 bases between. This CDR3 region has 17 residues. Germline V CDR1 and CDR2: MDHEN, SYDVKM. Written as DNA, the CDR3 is TGTGCCAGCAGTTTTATCGGCCCGACAGGCCCCGGCTATGGCTACACCTTC. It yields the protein CASSFIGPTGPGYGYTF.

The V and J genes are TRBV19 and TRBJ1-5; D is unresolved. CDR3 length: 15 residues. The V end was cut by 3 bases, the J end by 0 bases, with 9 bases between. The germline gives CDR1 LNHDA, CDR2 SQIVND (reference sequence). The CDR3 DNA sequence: TGTGCCAGTAGTATGGAAGCTTATAGCAATCAGCCCCAGCATTTT. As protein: CASSMEAYSNQPQHF. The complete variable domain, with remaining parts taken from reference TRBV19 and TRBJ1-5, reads DGGITQSPKYLFRKEGQNVTLSCEQNLNHDAMYWYRQDPGQGLRLIYYSQIVNDFQKGDIAEGYSVSREKKESFPLTVTSAQKNPTAFYLCASSMEAYSNQPQHFGDGTRLSIL.

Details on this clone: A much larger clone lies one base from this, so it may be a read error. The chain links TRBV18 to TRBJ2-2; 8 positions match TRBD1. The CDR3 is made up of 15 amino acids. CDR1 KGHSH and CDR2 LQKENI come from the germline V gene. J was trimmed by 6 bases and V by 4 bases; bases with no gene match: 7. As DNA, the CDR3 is TGTGCCAGCTCACACAAACAGGGGGGAGCCGGGGAGCTGTTTTTT. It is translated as CASSHKQGGAGELFF.

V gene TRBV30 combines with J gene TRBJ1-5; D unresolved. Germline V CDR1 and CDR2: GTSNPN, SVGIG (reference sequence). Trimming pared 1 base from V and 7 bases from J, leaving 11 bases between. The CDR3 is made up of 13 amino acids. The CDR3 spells CAWSAGDGQPQHF. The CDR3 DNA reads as TGTGCCTGGAGTGCAGGAGATGGACAGCCCCAGCATTTT.

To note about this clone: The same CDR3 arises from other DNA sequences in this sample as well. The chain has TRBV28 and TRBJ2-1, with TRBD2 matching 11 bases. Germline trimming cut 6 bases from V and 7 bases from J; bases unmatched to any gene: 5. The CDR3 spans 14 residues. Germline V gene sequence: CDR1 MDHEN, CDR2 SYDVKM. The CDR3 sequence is CASSFSGRGNEQFF. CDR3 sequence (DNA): TGTGCCAGCAGCTTTAGCGGGAGGGGTAATGAGCAGTTCTTC.

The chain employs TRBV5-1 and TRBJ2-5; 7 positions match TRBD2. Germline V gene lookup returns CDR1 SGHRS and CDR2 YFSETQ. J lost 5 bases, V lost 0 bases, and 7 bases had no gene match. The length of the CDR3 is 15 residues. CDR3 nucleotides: TGCGCCAGCAGCTTGGGTCGGCCCGGGGGGGAGACCCAGTACTTC. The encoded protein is CASSLGRPGGETQYF.

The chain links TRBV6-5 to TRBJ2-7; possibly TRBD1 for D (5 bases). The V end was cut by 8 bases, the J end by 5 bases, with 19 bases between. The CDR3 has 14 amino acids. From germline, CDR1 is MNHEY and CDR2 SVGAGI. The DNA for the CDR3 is TGTGCCAGCGGGGCCGGGTTGGGGATCCACGAGCAGTACTTC. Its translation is CASGAGLGIHEQYF.

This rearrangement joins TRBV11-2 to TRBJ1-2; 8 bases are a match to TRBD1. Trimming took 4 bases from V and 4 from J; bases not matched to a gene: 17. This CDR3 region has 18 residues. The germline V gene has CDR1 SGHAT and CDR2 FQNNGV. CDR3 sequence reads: CASSSGPQLDREFYGYTF. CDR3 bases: TGTGCCAGCAGCTCAGGCCCCCAGTTGGACAGGGAATTCTATGGCTACACCTTC.

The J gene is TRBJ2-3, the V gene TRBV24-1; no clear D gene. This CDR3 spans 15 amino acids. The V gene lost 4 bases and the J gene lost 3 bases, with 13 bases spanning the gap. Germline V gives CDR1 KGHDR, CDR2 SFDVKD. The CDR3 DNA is TGTGCCACCAGTGAAGCCTGGGTGGGAACAGATACGCAGTATTTT. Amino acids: CATSEAWVGTDTQYF.

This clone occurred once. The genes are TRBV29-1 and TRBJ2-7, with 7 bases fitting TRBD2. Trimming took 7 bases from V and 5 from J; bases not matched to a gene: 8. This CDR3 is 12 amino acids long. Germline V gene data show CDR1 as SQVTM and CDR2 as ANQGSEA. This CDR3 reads CSAGLERNEQYF. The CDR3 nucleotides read TGCAGCGCCGGACTAGAGCGAAACGAGCAGTACTTC.

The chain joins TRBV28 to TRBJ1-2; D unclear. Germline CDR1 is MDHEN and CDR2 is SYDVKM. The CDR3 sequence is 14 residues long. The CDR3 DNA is TGTGCTCTAAGGGAGGGTTCCCTTAACTATGGCTACACCTTC. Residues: CALREGSLNYGYTF.